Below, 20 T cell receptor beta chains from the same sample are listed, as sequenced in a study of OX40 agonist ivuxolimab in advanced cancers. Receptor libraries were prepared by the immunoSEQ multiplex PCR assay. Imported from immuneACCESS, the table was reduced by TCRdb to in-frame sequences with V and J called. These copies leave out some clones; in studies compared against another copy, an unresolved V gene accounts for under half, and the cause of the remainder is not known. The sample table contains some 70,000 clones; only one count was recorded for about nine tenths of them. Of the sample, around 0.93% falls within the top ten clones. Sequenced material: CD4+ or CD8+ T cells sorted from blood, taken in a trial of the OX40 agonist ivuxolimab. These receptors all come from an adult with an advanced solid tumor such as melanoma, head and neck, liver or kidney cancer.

In DNA, the CDR3 is TGTGCCAGCAGTGGACAGGGTTTTGAGCAGTTCTTC. Protein: CASSGQGFEQFF. This chain uses TRBV6-1 with TRBJ2-1, with TRBD1 matching over 7 bases. This CDR3 is 12 amino acids long. With 4 bases clipped from V and 9 bases from J, the junction kept 3 bases outside the gene matches. Germline V gene sequence: CDR1 MNHNS, CDR2 SASEGT.

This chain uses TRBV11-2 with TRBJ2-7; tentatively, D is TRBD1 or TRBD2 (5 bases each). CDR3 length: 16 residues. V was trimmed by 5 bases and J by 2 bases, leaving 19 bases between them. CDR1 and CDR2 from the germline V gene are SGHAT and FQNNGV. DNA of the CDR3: TGTGCCAGCAGCCTCTGGGGCGGCGAGAGGGCCTACGAGCAGTACTTC. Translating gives CASSLWGGERAYEQYF.

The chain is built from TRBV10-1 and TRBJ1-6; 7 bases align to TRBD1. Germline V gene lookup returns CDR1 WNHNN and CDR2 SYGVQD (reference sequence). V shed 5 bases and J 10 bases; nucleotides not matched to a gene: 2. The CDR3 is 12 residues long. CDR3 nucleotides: TGCGCCAGCAGTTACAGGGGCTCACCCCTCCACTTT. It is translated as CASSYRGSPLHF.

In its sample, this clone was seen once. The CDR3 DNA reads as TGCGCCAGCAGCTTGTTGGGTAGCGGGAGAGACGAGCAGTACTTC. It codes for CASSLLGSGRDEQYF. V gene TRBV5-1 combines with J gene TRBJ2-7, with 9 nucleotides matching TRBD2. The CDR3 contains 15 residues. V was pared by 1 base and J by 5 bases, with 7 bases of the junction left unmatched. Germline CDR1 SGHRS, CDR2 YFSETQ. The full variable domain, its missing parts supplied by reference TRBV5-1 and TRBJ2-7, is KAGVTQTPRYLIKTRGQQVTLSCSPISGHRSVSWYQQTPGQGLQFLFEYFSETQRNKGNFPGRFSGRQFSNSRSEMNVSTLELGDSALYLCASSLLGSGRDEQYFGPGTRLTVT.

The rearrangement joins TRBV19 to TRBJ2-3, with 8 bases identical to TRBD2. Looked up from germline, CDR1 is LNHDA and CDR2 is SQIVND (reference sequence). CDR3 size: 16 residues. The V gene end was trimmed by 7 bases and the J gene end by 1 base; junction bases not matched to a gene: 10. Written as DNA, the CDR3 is TGTGCCAGTAAAGACCGGGGGGGCGGAGGCACAGATACGCAGTATTTT. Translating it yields CASKDRGGGGTDTQYF.

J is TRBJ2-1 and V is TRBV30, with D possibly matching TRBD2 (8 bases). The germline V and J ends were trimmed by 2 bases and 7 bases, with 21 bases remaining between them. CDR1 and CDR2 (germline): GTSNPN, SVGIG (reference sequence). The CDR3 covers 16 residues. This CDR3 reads CAWSLLSGGTENEQFF. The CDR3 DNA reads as TGTGCCTGGAGTCTCCTCTCGGGGGGGACAGAGAATGAGCAGTTCTTC.

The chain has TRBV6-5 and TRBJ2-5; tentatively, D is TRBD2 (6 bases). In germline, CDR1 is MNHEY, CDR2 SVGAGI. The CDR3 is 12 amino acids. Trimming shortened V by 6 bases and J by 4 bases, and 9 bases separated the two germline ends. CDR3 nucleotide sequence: TGTGCCAGCAGGGGGGGTGGAGAGACCCAGTACTTC. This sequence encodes CASRGGGETQYF.

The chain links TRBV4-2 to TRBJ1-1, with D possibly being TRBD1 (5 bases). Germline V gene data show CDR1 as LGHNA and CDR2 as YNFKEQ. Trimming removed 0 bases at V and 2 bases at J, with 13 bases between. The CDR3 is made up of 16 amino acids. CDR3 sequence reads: CASSQEIRGINTEAFF. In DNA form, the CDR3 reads TGTGCCAGCAGCCAAGAAATTCGGGGGATTAACACTGAAGCTTTCTTT.

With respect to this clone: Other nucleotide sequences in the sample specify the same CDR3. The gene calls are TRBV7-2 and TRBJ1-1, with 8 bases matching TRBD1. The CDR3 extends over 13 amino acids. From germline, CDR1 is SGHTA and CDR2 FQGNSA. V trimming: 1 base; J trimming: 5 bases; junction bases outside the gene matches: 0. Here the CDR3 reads CASSLDRGTEAFF. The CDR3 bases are TGTGCCAGCAGCTTAGACAGGGGGACTGAAGCTTTCTTT. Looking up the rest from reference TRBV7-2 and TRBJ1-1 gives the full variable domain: GAGVSQSPSNKVTEKGKDVELRCDPISGHTALYWYRQSLGQGLEFLIYFQGNSAPDKSGLPSDRFSAERTGGSVSTLTIQRTQQEDSAVYLCASSLDRGTEAFFGQGTRLTVV.

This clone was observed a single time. CDR3 protein: CASSEGYPGVGNTIYF. The CDR3 bases are TGCGCCAGCAGTGAGGGGTATCCGGGGGTCGGAAACACCATATATTTT. The chain employs TRBV10-2 and TRBJ1-3; perhaps TRBD1 as D (5 bases). The V end was cut by 2 bases, the J end by 4 bases, with 15 bases between. From germline, CDR1 is WSHSY and CDR2 SAAADI. The CDR3 loop spans 16 amino acids.

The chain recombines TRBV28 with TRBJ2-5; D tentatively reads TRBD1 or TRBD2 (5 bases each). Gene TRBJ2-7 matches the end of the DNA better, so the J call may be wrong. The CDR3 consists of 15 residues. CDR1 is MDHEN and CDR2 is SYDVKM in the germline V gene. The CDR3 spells CASSSPDGGSYEQYF. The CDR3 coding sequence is TGTGCCAGCAGCAGCCCGGATGGGGGCTCCTACGAGCAGTACTTC.

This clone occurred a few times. The CDR3 DNA is TGTGCCAGCAGCTTAGCACGGAACACTGAAGCTTTCTTT. Translating it yields CASSLARNTEAFF. This rearrangement joins TRBV11-2 to TRBJ1-1; D is unresolved. In germline, CDR1 is SGHAT, CDR2 FQNNGV. Trimming took 1 base from V and 1 from J, leaving 4 bases between them. The CDR3 consists of 13 residues.

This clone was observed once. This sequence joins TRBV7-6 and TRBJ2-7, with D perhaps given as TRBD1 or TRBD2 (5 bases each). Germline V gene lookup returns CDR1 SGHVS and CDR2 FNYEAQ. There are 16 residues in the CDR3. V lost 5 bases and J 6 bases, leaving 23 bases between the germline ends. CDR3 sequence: CASSPRGEIPLLEQYF. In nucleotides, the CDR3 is TGTGCCAGCAGCCCGAGAGGGGAAATACCCCTCCTCGAGCAGTACTTC. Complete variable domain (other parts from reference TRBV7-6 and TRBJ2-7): GAGVSQSPRYKVTKRGQDVALRCDPISGHVSLYWYRQALGQGPEFLTYFNYEAQQDKSGLPNDRFSAERPEGSISTLTIQRTEQRDSAMYRCASSPRGEIPLLEQYFGPGTRLTVT.

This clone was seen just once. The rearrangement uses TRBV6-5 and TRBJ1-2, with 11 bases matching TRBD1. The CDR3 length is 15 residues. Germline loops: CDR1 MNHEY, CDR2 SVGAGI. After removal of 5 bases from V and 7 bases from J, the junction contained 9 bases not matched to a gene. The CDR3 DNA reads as TGTGCCAGCAGTCGCGAAGGACAGGGGGCTCTTGGCTACACCTTC. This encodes CASSREGQGALGYTF.

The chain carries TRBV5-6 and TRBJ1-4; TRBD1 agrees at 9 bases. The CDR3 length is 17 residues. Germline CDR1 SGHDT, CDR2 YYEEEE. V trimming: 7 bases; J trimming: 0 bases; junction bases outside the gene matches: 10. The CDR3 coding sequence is TGTGCCAGCTCTCGAGGACAGGGGAGCCCAACTAATGAAAAACTGTTTTTT. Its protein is CASSRGQGSPTNEKLFF.

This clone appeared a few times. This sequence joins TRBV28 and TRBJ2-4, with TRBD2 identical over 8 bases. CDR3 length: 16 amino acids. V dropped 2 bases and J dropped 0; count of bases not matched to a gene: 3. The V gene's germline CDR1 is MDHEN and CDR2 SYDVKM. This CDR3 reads CASSLSGSGAKNIQYF. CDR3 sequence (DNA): TGTGCCAGCAGTTTAAGCGGGAGCGGAGCCAAAAACATTCAGTACTTC.

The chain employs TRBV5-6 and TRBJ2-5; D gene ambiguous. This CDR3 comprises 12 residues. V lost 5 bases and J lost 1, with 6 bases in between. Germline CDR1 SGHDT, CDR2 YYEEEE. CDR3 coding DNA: TGTGCCAGCAGTCTTACCCAAGAGACCCAGTACTTC. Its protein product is CASSLTQETQYF.

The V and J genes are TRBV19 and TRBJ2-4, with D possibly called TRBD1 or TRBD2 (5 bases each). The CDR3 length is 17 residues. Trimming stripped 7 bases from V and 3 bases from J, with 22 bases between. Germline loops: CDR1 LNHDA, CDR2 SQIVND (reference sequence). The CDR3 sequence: CASTHFLAVGDKNIQYF. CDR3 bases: TGTGCCAGTACCCACTTTCTGGCAGTGGGGGACAAAAACATTCAGTACTTC.

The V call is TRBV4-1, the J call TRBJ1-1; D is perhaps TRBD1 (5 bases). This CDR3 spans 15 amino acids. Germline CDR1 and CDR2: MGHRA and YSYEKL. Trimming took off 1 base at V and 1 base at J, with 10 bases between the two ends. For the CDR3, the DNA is TGCGCCAGCAGCCAAGGTCAGGGTCGGAACACTGAAGCTTTCTTT. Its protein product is CASSQGQGRNTEAFF.

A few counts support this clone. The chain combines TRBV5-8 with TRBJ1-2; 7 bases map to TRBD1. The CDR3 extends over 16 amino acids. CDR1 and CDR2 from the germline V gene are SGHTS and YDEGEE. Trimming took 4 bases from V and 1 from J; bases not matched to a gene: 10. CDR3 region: CASSPVGGGFNYGYTF. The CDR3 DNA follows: TGTGCCAGCAGCCCCGTGGGAGGGGGCTTTAACTATGGCTACACCTTC.